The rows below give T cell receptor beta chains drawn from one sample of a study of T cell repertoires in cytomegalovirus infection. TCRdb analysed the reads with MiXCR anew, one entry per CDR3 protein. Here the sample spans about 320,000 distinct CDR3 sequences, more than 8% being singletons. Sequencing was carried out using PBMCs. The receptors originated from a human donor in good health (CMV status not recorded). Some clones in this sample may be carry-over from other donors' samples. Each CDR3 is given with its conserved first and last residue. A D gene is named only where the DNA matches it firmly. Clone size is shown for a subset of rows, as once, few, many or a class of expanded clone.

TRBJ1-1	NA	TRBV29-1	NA	CSVRGLRRDTEAFF	TGCAGCGTCCGCGGACTTCGGAGGGACACTGAAGCTTTCTTT
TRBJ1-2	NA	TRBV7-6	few	CASSFQQGPLSSGGYTF	TGTGCCAGCAGCTTCCAACAGGGTCCCCTCTCCTCGGGTGGCTACACCTTC
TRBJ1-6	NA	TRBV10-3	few	CAISEIQGKGSYNSPLHF	TGTGCCATCAGTGAGATCCAGGGAAAGGGCTCCTATAATTCACCCCTCCACTTT
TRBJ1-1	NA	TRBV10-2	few	CAIMQGMNTEAFF	TGCGCCATTATGCAGGGAATGAACACTGAAGCTTTCTTT
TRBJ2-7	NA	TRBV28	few	CASSLSGWWEQYF	TGTGCCAGCAGTTTATCGGGGTGGTGGGAGCAGTACTTC
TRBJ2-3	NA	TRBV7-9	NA	CVSSLGRDTQYF	TGTGTCAGCAGCTTGGGTAGGGATACGCAGTATTTT
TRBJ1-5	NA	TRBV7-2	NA	CASSPPRTQGLRSQPQHF	TGTGCCAGCAGCCCCCCCCGCACTCAGGGGCTAAGATCCCAGCCCCAGCATTTT
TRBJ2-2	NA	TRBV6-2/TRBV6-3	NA	CASSYSSEPAMNTGELFF	TGTGCCAGCAGTTACTCAAGTGAGCCGGCTATGAACACCGGGGAGCTGTTTTTT
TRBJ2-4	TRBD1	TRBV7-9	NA	CASSPGTGLAKNIQYF	TGTGCCAGCAGCCCCGGGACAGGTCTAGCCAAAAACATTCAGTACTTC
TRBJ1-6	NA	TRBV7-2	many	CASSPSGPNSPLHF	TGTGCCAGCAGCCCTAGCGGGCCGAATTCACCCCTCCACTTT
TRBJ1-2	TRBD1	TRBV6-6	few	CASTRQGGGYTF	TGTGCCAGCACTAGACAGGGAGGTGGCTACACCTTC
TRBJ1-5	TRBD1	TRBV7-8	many	CASSSPGQVNQPQHF	TGTGCCAGCAGCTCCCCGGGACAGGTCAATCAGCCCCAGCATTTT
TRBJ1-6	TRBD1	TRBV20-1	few	CSASPDTGVSPLHF	TGCAGTGCTAGCCCCGATACAGGGGTTTCACCCCTCCACTTT
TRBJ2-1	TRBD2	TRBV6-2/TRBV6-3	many	CASSYSATSGGIPSYNEQFF	TGTGCCAGCAGTTACTCAGCGACTAGCGGGGGTATTCCGTCCTACAATGAGCAGTTCTTC
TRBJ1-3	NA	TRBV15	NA	CATSRDPLDSGNTIYF	TGTGCCACCAGCAGAGATCCATTAGACTCTGGAAACACCATATATTTT
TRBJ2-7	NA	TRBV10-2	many	CASSESGQGGYEQYF	TGCGCCAGCAGTGAGTCTGGACAGGGAGGGTACGAGCAGTACTTC
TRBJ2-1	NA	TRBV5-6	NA	CASTPSPFGSSVGEQFF	TGTGCCAGCACCCCCTCGCCTTTTGGTAGCTCGGTCGGGGAGCAGTTCTTC
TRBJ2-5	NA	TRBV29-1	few	CSAARPGRETQYF	TGCAGCGCTGCTCGACCGGGACGGGAGACCCAGTACTTC
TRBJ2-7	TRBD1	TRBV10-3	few	CAIMGTDSYEQYF	TGTGCCATCATGGGGACAGATTCCTACGAGCAGTACTTC
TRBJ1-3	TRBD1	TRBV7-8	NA	CASSRQGYGNTIYF	TGTGCCAGCAGCCGACAGGGGTATGGAAACACCATATATTTT
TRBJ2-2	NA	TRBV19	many	CASEMIEGSGELFF	TGTGCCAGCGAGATGATCGAGGGTTCCGGGGAGCTGTTTTTT
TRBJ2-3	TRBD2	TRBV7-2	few	CASSLGRGGADTQYF	TGTGCCAGCAGCTTAGGACGGGGGGGTGCAGATACGCAGTATTTT
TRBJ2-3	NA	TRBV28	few	CASSFSLGGTDTQYF	TGTGCCAGCAGTTTTAGTCTCGGGGGCACAGATACGCAGTATTTT
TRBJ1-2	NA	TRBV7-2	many	CASSLGAGLPYGYTF	TGTGCCAGCAGCTTAGGGGCAGGGCTCCCCTATGGCTACACCTTC
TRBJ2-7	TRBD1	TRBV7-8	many	CASSLGTEVLYEQYF	TGTGCCAGCAGCCTCGGGACAGAGGTACTCTACGAGCAGTACTTC
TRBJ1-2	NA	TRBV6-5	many	CASSMDRTAGGYTF	TGTGCCAGCAGCATGGATCGGACAGCCGGTGGCTACACCTTC
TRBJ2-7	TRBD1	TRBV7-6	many	CASSSGTGTFYEQYF	TGTGCCAGCAGCTCGGGGACAGGGACGTTCTACGAGCAGTACTTC
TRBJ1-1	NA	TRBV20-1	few	CSVKREYGALNTEAFF	TGCAGTGTTAAGAGAGAGTACGGGGCCTTGAACACTGAAGCTTTCTTT
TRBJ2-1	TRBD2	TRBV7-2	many	CASTSMVTTSSEQFF	TGTGCCAGCACCTCAATGGTAACGACTAGCTCTGAGCAGTTCTTC
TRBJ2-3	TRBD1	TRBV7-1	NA	CASRRDRDKRNTDTQYF	TGTGCCAGCAGACGGGACAGGGATAAGAGAAATACAGATACGCAGTATTTT
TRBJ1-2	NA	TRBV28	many	CASSPPNPLNSELEGYTF	TGTGCCAGCAGTCCCCCGAACCCACTCAATTCGGAATTAGAAGGCTACACCTTC
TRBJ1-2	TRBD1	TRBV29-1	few	CSVGDRYGYTF	TGCAGCGTTGGGGACAGGTACGGCTACACCTTC
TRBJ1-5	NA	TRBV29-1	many	CSALLQGGENQPQHF	TGCAGCGCCCTACTCCAGGGAGGTGAAAATCAGCCCCAGCATTTT
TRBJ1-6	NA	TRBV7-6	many	CASSFRDKHNSPLHF	TGTGCCAGCAGCTTCCGGGACAAGCATAATTCACCCCTCCACTTT
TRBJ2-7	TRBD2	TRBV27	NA	CASRPGLAASEQYF	TGTGCCAGCAGGCCCGGACTAGCGGCCTCCGAGCAGTACTTC
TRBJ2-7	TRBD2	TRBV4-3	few	CASSQDAFPAGVYEQYF	TGCGCCAGCAGCCAAGACGCATTCCCAGCGGGAGTTTACGAGCAGTACTTC
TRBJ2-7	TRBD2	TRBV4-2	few	CASSSPGLGSYEQYF	TGTGCCAGCAGCAGTCCGGGACTAGGCTCCTACGAGCAGTACTTC
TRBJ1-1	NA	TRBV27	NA	CASSSGGVEAFF	TGTGCCAGCAGTAGCGGGGGCGTTGAAGCTTTCTTT
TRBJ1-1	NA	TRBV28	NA	CASSLGSLVRHLEAFF	TGTGCCAGCAGTCTTGGGTCTCTGGTACGACACCTTGAAGCTTTCTTT
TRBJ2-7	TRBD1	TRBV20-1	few	CSARRDSYEQYF	TGCAGTGCTAGACGGGACAGCTACGAGCAGTACTTC
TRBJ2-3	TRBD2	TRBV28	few	CASSPRLAGGADTQYF	TGTGCCAGCAGTCCTAGACTAGCGGGAGGTGCAGATACGCAGTATTTT
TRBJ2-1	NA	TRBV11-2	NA	CASSSGVFNEQFF	TGTGCCAGCAGCTCGGGAGTTTTTAATGAGCAGTTCTTC
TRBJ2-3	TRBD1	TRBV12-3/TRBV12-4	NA	CASSGTGSRTDTQYF	TGTGCCAGCAGCGGGACAGGGTCTCGCACAGATACGCAGTATTTT
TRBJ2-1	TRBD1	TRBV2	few	CASNRGGQDNEQFF	TGTGCCAGCAATCGAGGGGGACAGGACAATGAGCAGTTCTTC
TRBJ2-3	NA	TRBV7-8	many	CASSITNFPQYF	TGTGCCAGCAGCATAACTAACTTCCCGCAGTATTTT
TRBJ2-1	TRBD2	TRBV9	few	CASSVVAGGGLRNEQFF	TGTGCCAGCAGCGTAGTGGCGGGGGGGGGGTTGAGGAATGAGCAGTTCTTC
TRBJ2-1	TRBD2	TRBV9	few	CASSARGRAYSYNEQFF	TGTGCCAGCAGCGCCCGCGGGAGGGCATATTCCTACAATGAGCAGTTCTTC
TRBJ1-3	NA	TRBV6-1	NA	CASRKTVSGNTIYF	TGTGCCAGCAGGAAGACGGTCTCTGGAAACACCATATATTTT
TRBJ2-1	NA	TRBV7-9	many	CASTFLLGQATYEQFF	TGTGCCAGCACCTTTCTTTTGGGACAAGCAACGTATGAGCAGTTCTTC
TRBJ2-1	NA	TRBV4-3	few	CASSQHNEQFF	TGCGCCAGCAGCCAACACAATGAGCAGTTCTTC
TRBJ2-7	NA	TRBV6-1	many	CASSRPSASYEQYF	TGTGCCAGCAGTCGACCGTCGGCTAGCTACGAGCAGTACTTC
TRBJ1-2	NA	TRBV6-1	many	CASRATGEGGYTF	TGTGCCAGCAGGGCTACGGGGGAGGGAGGCTACACCTTC
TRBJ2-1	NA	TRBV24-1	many	CATSRLQGFEQFF	TGTGCCACCAGCAGACTACAGGGTTTTGAGCAGTTCTTC
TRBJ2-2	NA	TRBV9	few	CASSVSGELFF	TGTGCCAGCAGCGTATCCGGGGAGCTGTTTTTT
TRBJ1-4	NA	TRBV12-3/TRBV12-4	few	CASSLTGRPNEKLFF	TGTGCCAGCAGTCTTACAGGGAGGCCTAATGAAAAACTGTTTTTT